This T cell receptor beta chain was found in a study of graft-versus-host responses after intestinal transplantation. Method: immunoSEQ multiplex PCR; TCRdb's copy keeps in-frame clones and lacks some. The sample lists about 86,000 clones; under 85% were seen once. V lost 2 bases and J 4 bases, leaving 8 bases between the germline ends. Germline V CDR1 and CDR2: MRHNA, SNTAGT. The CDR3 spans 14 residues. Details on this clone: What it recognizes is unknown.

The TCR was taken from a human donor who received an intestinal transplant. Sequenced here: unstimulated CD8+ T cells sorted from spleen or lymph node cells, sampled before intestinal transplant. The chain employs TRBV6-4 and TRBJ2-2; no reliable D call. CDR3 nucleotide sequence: TGTGCCAGCAGTGACCGTCCAGTCACCGGGGAGCTGTTTTTT. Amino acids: CASSDRPVTGELFF.